This note documents a single TCR beta chain sequence. V was clipped by 0 bases and J by 5 bases, with 4 bases between them. Germline loops: CDR1 LGHDT, CDR2 YNNKEL (reference sequence). CDR3 size: 12 residues. This entry comes from a study of blood T cell repertoires in COVID-19. Authors' methods: Using reference gene primer amplification, nucleated cell counts were estimated. This table comes from immunoSEQ multiplex PCR, and its TCRdb copy is limited to in-frame clones, with some not included. D and trimming were read from the DNA, whereas the V and J calls and clone size are those reported in that table. The profile shows about 270,000 clones, around 81% of them singletons.

The source is an older woman with active or convalescent COVID-19. The chain combines TRBV3-1 (or the pseudogene TRBV3-2) with TRBJ1-2; D remains unclear. The sequencing sample was made of peripheral blood. The CDR3 reads CASSQEEYGYTF. CDR3 DNA sequence: TGTGCCAGCAGCCAAGAGGAGTATGGCTACACCTTC.